What follows is one T cell receptor beta chain and its context. What it binds is not known. The CDR3 is made up of 14 amino acids. Germline assignment: CDR1 SGHVS and CDR2 FQNEAQ. The V and J ends lost 2 bases and 4 bases respectively, with 11 bases between them. The data derive from a study of siplizumab effects on memory and regulatory T cells. Study findings and constraints: Most alloreactive clones went unmapped to unstimulated subsets; only a minor fraction mapped. In siplizumab cultures, the suppressive function of proliferating Tregs remained unconfirmed. Treg-derived clones made up an average of around 67% of mappable alloreactive CD4+ clones with siplizumab and 25% to 30% in controls.

Libraries were prepared by immunoSEQ multiplex PCR; TCRdb keeps only in-frame clonotypes and omits some of them. This sample has about 110,000 clones, with roughly 92% found just once. This sequence originates from a human donor in good health. The sample was CD4+ T cells sorted from blood. The gene calls are TRBV7-8 and TRBJ1-2; D gene ambiguous. The CDR3 region has the DNA TGTGCCAGCAGCTTAACAGAGCTCAGCTATGGCTACACCTTC. Translation gives CASSLTELSYGYTF.